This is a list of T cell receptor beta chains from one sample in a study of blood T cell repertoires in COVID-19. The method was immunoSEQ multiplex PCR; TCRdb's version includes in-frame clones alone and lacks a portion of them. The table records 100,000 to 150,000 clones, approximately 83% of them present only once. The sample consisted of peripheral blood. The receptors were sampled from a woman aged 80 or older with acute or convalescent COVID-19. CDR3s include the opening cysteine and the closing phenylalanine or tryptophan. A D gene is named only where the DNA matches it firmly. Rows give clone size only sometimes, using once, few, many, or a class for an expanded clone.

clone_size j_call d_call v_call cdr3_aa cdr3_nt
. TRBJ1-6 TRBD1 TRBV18 CASSPLTGGHSRNSPLHF TGTGCCAGCTCACCCCTTACAGGGGGACATTCGAGAAATTCACCCCTCCACTTT
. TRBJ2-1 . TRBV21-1 CASSTRDGPWVIYNEQFF TGTGCCAGCAGCACGCGTGATGGGCCCTGGGTAATTTACAATGAGCAGTTCTTC
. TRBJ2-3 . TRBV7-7 CASSSQGGDTQYF TGTGCTAGCAGCTCCCAGGGGGGAGATACGCAGTATTTT
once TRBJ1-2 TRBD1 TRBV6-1 CASSEFTGAYGYTF TGTGCCAGCAGTGAATTCACAGGGGCCTATGGCTACACCTTC
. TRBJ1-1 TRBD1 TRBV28 CASKEGAGMTEAFF TGTGCCAGCAAAGAGGGGGCAGGGATGACTGAAGCTTTCTTT
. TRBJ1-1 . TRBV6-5 CASSTGNTEAFF TGTGCCAGCAGTACAGGGAACACTGAAGCTTTCTTT
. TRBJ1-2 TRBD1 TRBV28 CASSLQGAIGGYGYTF TGTGCCAGCAGTCTACAGGGGGCGATCGGTGGTTATGGCTACACCTTC
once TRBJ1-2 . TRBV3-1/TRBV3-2 CASSQEAVGGIYGYTF TGTGCCAGCAGCCAAGAGGCGGTAGGAGGGATCTATGGCTACACCTTC
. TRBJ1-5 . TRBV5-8 CASSSVQPQHF TGTGCCAGCAGCTCTGTACAGCCCCAGCATTTT
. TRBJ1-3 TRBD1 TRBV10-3 CAISPGQGAGGNTIYF TGTGCCATCAGTCCAGGACAGGGGGCGGGAGGAAACACCATATATTTT
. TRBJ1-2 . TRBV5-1 CASSRRTANSIYGYTF TGCGCCAGCAGCCGAAGGACAGCCAATTCGATCTATGGCTACACCTTC
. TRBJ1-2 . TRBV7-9 CASSRIQGGANYGYTF TGTGCCAGCAGCCGTATACAGGGCGGAGCTAACTATGGCTACACCTTC
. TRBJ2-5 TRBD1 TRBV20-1 CSAIDRGDETQYF TGCAGTGCTATTGACAGGGGGGACGAGACCCAGTACTTC
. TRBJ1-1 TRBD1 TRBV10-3 CAIRRQGREAFF TGTGCCATCAGAAGACAGGGGAGGGAAGCTTTCTTT
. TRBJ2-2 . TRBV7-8 CASSLFGRRQANTGELFF TGTGCCAGCAGCTTATTTGGGAGGAGGCAGGCGAACACCGGGGAGCTGTTTTTT
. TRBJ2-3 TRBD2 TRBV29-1 CSVGIAGAGDTQYF TGCAGCGTTGGTATAGCGGGGGCGGGAGATACGCAGTATTTT
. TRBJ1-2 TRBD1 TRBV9 CASSVGQGDYGYTF TGTGCCAGCAGCGTCGGACAGGGAGACTATGGCTACACCTTC
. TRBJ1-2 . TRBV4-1 CASSQDTVTVNYRGPGAGYTF TGCGCCAGCAGCCAAGATACAGTCACAGTGAACTATAGAGGGCCTGGTGCTGGCTACACCTTC
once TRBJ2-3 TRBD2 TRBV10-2 CASSRGLAGSTDTQYF TGCGCCAGCAGCCGAGGACTAGCGGGGAGCACAGATACGCAGTATTTT
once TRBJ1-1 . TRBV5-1 CASSGAPNTEAFF TGCGCCAGCAGCGGGGCCCCGAACACTGAAGCTTTCTTT
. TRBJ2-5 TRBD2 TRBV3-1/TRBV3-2 CASSHPLAGQETQYF TGTGCCAGCAGCCACCCACTAGCGGGCCAAGAGACCCAGTACTTC
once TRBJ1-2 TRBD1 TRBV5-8 CASSRDRWGYGYTF TGTGCCAGCAGTCGGGACAGATGGGGCTATGGCTACACCTTC
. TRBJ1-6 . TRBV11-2 CASSRTSSYNSPLHF TGTGCCAGCAGCCGTACCAGCTCCTATAATTCACCCCTCCACTTT
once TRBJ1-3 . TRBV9 CASSPVGSSNTIYF TGTGCCAGCAGCCCAGTGGGGAGCTCGAACACCATATATTTT
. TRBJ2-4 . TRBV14 CASSQVHSGAKNIQYF TGTGCCAGCAGCCAAGTCCACTCCGGGGCCAAAAACATTCAGTACTTC
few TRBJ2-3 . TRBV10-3 CAISAGLPSDTQYF TGTGCCATCAGTGCCGGACTACCGTCAGATACGCAGTATTTT
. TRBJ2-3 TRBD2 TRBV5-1 CASSAGLADRTDTQYF TGCGCCAGCAGCGCGGGACTAGCGGACCGCACAGATACGCAGTATTTT
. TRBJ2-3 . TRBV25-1 CASSEIGVNTQYF TGTGCCAGCAGTGAAATAGGGGTGAATACGCAGTATTTT
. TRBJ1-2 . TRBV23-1 CASNLTGTNYGYTF TGCGCCAGCAACCTAACAGGGACTAACTATGGCTACACCTTC
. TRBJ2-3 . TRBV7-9 CASSLFVRTASTDTQYF TGTGCCAGCAGCTTATTCGTCCGGACAGCTAGCACAGATACGCAGTATTTT
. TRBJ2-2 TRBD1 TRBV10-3 CAIKRQGADTGELFF TGTGCCATCAAAAGACAGGGGGCTGACACCGGGGAGCTGTTTTTT
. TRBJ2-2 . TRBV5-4 CASSLLPGATGELFF TGTGCCAGCAGCTTGCTCCCTGGGGCCACCGGGGAGCTGTTTTTT
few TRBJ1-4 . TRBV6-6 CASSLATNEKLFF TGTGCCAGCAGCCTTGCAACTAATGAAAAACTGTTTTTT